This T cell receptor beta chain appears in the sequencing data of a study of control samples from healthy donors and cancer patients. The assay was immunoSEQ multiplex PCR, and TCRdb's table has in-frame clones only and misses some. Of roughly 100,000 clones listed, about 89% are singletons. This clone was recorded only once. The source material was PBMCs. The receptor's source is a man in his 60s with lung cancer.

This CDR3 reads CASSLRDRVNTGELFF. DNA for the CDR3: TGTGCCAGCAGCCTCAGGGACAGGGTGAACACCGGGGAGCTGTTTTTT. This sequence joins TRBV9 and TRBJ2-2; 9 bases line up with TRBD1. V was clipped by 4 bases and J by 1 base; unmatched bases: 5. This CDR3 spans 16 amino acids. Germline CDR1 and CDR2: SGDLS and YYNGEE.